Listed here are 3 T cell receptor beta chains from one sample, sequenced in a study of cytotoxic CD8 clonotypes in ibrutinib-treated CLL (dated by TCRdb to about 2021). Receptor amplification or capture employed the immunoSEQ multiplex PCR assay. Entries here come from immuneACCESS through TCRdb and include only in-frame sequences with V and J called. Some clones fail to appear in such tables; in the studies checked, an unresolved V gene covers under half of the shortfall, and the cause of the remainder is unknown. The sample table holds fewer than 300,000 clones, of which roughly three quarters were seen once. The top ten constitute 5.6% of the sample. Read against the paper, the sample's time point label means: progressive disease on ibrutinib. The material was PBMCs, obtained at disease progression, from a patient treated with ibrutinib. The receptor source for this set is a human donor with chronic lymphocytic leukemia.

The gene calls are TRBV15 and TRBJ2-2, with 8 bases identical to TRBD1. The CDR3 is 17 residues long. Germline CDR1 and CDR2: LNHNV and YYDKDF (reference sequence). The junction had 10 bases not matched to a gene; V was cut back by 0 bases and J by 7 bases. CDR3 in DNA: TGTGCCACCAGCAGAGATAATACCAGGGGGCACGGCGGGGAGCTGTTTTTT. Encoded protein: CATSRDNTRGHGGELFF.

Only a few counts were recorded for this clone. The rearrangement links TRBV7-2 to TRBJ2-1, with 11 bases aligning to TRBD1. Germline assignment: CDR1 SGHTA and CDR2 FQGNSA. The CDR3 spans 13 residues. The junction had 7 bases not matched to a gene; V was cut back by 9 bases and J by 9 bases. The CDR3 DNA sequence: TGTGCCAGTACGGACAGGGGGCGCGTTGAGCAGTTCTTC. Residues: CASTDRGRVEQFF.

The rearrangement uses TRBV15 and TRBJ2-7; D is unresolved. CDR3 length: 11 amino acids. Trimming took 5 bases from V and 4 from J, leaving 6 bases between them. Per germline, CDR1 LNHNV and CDR2 YYDKDF (reference sequence). The CDR3 region has the DNA TGTGCCACCAGCCAAAATTACGAGCAGTACTTC. Its protein product is CATSQNYEQYF.